This T cell receptor beta chain was captured in a study of blood T cell repertoires in COVID-19. The overall study: Some COVID-19 samples were acute and others convalescent; all came from the United States, Italy and Spain. In each case, the material was cDNA or gDNA derived from T cells, B-cell-depleted T cells, or PBMCs.

The table came from immunoSEQ multiplex PCR; TCRdb's copy has only in-frame clones and leaves some out. The sample yields about 220,000 clones, about nine tenths seen once. Losses at the gene ends were 9 bases for V and 0 bases for J; bases not matched to a gene: 3. Germline V gene sequence: CDR1 MNHEY, CDR2 SVGAGI. The CDR3 covers 14 residues. This chain connects TRBV6-5 to TRBJ2-3, with 10 positions matching TRBD2. The origin of this receptor is a middle-aged woman with acute COVID-19. The specimen was PBMCs or T cells enriched from blood (not recorded which). The CDR3 nucleotides are TGTGCCAGTGTAGCGGGGGGAAGCACAGATACGCAGTATTTT. This codes for CASVAGGSTDTQYF.